This TCR beta chain was found in a study of cytomegalovirus exposure and HLA in healthy donors. To note about this clone: Antigen: not known.

Study findings and constraints: The investigators catalogued 150 to 200 TCR beta chains as cytomegalovirus-associated. It was reported in a later analysis that an Asian-associated ancestry cluster showed fewer N-insertions than the roughly 670-donor mean. Reportedly, diagnosis of cytomegalovirus status by the classifier showed high specificity and sensitivity. Later analysis indicated greater clonal expansion among HLA-associated TCR beta chains than among equally common other chains.

The study ran its PCR with 60 Vbeta and 13 Jbeta primers. This table comes from immunoSEQ multiplex PCR, and its TCRdb copy is limited to in-frame clones, with some not included. The sample has under 130,000 clones; 75% to 85% are singletons. This TCR was recovered from a man between 18 and 35 years old in good health and CMV-seronegative. Sequencing was done on a sample of PBMCs.

As DNA, the CDR3 is TGCGCCAGCAGCCAGTCCCTCGGGACTAGCGATATTGTCCAGTTCTTC. Translation: CASSQSLGTSDIVQFF. The chain is built from TRBV4-3 and TRBJ2-1; 10 positions match TRBD2. The CDR3 has 16 residues. CDR1 is LGHNA, CDR2 YSLEER, per germline. The ends lost 3 bases at V and 13 bases at J; junction bases unmatched: 15.